Following are 25 T cell receptor beta chains from one sample sequenced in a study of CD8 T cells in ankylosing spondylitis. Study-wide points: Within ankylosing spondylitis blood, a TCR beta motif made up of eight highly homologous variants appeared to be characteristic.

TCRdb re-analysed the 5' RACE reads in MiXCR, keeping a single row per CDR3 protein. The sample includes roughly 450,000 distinct CDR3 sequences, 25% to 30% of them seen just once. Their antigens remain unidentified. Sequenced sample: blood, either unsorted or a sorted T cell fraction (not recorded which). These receptors originate from a male donor with ankylosing spondylitis.

The rearrangement joins TRBV11-1 to TRBJ2-5; a weak D match, TRBD1 (6 bases). V was shortened by 4 bases and J by 4 bases, with 19 bases between the two germline ends. Germline CDR1 and CDR2: SGHAT and FQDESV (reference sequence). CDR3 length: 16 amino acids. The CDR3 loop reads CASSYRTASARETQYF. The DNA of the CDR3 is TGTGCCAGCAGCTACCGGACAGCCAGCGCCAGAGAGACCCAGTACTTC.

A few counts support this clonotype. This chain uses TRBV2 with TRBJ2-6; D uncertain. Looked up from germline, CDR1 is SNHLY and CDR2 is FYNNEI. This CDR3 has 14 amino acids. The ends were cut back, 3 bases at V and 4 bases at J, with 7 bases in the middle. The CDR3 sequence is CASSELAGANVLTF. CDR3 nucleotides: TGTGCCAGCAGTGAGTTGGCCGGGGCCAACGTCCTGACTTTC. Full variable domain (rest looked up from reference TRBV2 and TRBJ2-6): EPEVTQTPSHQVTQMGQEVILRCVPISNHLYFYWYRQILGQKVEFLVSFYNNEISEKSEIFDDQFSVERPDGSNFTLKIRSTKLEDSAMYFCASSELAGANVLTFGAGSRLTVL.

This clonotype has more than one count but fewer than ten. The chain has TRBV15 and TRBJ2-7; D remains unclear. In germline, CDR1 is LNHNV, CDR2 YYDKDF (reference sequence). V gave up 0 bases and J gave up 2 bases, with 11 bases separating them. This CDR3 is 15 amino acids long. The chain's CDR3 is CATSRDSGRPYEQYV. For the CDR3, the DNA is TGTGCCACCAGCAGAGATTCGGGCAGGCCCTACGAGCAGTACGTC.

This clonotype was recorded at least ten times. This chain joins TRBV6-5 and TRBJ1-6; D perhaps matches TRBD1 (5 bases). There are 14 residues in the CDR3. V dropped 1 base and J dropped 7 bases, with 8 bases sitting between them. Germline V lookup: CDR1 MNHEY, CDR2 SVGAGI. CDR3 in DNA: TGTGCCAGCAGTTACTTGGGGGGAAATTCACCCCTCCACTTT. This gives the protein CASSYLGGNSPLHF.

The CDR3 DNA is TGTGCCAGCAGCTTATTTGGAGGATCCAATGAGCAGTTCTTC. Protein: CASSLFGGSNEQFF. The chain combines TRBV7-2 with TRBJ2-1; tentative D call: TRBD2 (5 bases). CDR1 and CDR2 from the germline V gene are SGHTA and FQGNSA. This CDR3 contains 14 residues. Trimming shortened V by 2 bases and J by 6 bases, and 11 bases separated the two germline ends.

This clonotype was observed a handful of times. The chain has TRBV4-2 and TRBJ2-7; 9 bases map to TRBD1. V trimming: 0 bases; J trimming: 3 bases; junction bases outside the gene matches: 9. CDR1 is LGHNA, CDR2 YNFKEQ, per germline. The length of the CDR3 is 17 residues. The CDR3 DNA is TGTGCCAGCAGCCAAGATCCCACAGGGGGCTATGTCTACGAGCAGTACTTC. Amino acids: CASSQDPTGGYVYEQYF.

CDR3 amino acids: CASSYQQGGGETQYF. The CDR3 DNA follows: TGTGCCAGCAGTTACCAGCAGGGTGGGGGAGAGACCCAGTACTTC. The rearrangement links TRBV12-3 or TRBV12-4 to TRBJ2-5; D is perhaps TRBD1 or TRBD2 (5 bases each). The length of the CDR3 is 15 residues. V gave up 4 bases and J gave up 4 bases, with 16 bases separating them.

This clonotype was seen only a few times. The V call is TRBV20-1, the J call TRBJ2-3; perhaps TRBD2 as D (5 bases). Germline V CDR1 and CDR2: DFQATT, SNEGSKA (reference sequence). The V end was cut by 1 base, the J end by 7 bases, with 6 bases between. There are 11 residues in the CDR3. The CDR3 is CSARAGNTQYF. In DNA, the CDR3 is TGCAGTGCTAGAGCGGGAAATACGCAGTATTTT.

This clonotype occurred a few times. V usage is TRBV12-3 or TRBV12-4 and J usage is TRBJ1-1; maybe TRBD1 (5 bases). The CDR3 totals 15 residues. V was cut by 5 bases and J by 0 bases, with 13 bases left in between. DNA for the CDR3: TGTGCCAGCAGTCAGGGCGGCAGAATGAACACTGAAGCTTTCTTT. This sequence encodes CASSQGGRMNTEAFF.

V usage is TRBV20-1 and J usage is TRBJ1-2, with D possibly TRBD1 on 5 matching bases. The CDR3 totals 13 residues. Germline CDR1 and CDR2: DFQATT and SNEGSKA (reference sequence). Between the trimmed V and J ends, which lost 1 base and 4 bases, there was a span of 10 bases. CDR3 loop: CSARVGQGYGYTF. In nucleotides, the CDR3 is TGCAGTGCTAGAGTCGGGCAGGGCTATGGCTACACCTTC.

This chain joins TRBV4-2 and TRBJ1-2; D not certain. V was cut by 0 bases and J by 4 bases, with 12 bases left in between. This CDR3 has 15 residues. The germline V gene encodes CDR1 LGHNA and CDR2 YNFKEQ. The CDR3 sequence is CASSQDRPGGYGYTF. As DNA, the CDR3 is TGTGCCAGCAGCCAAGATAGGCCGGGCGGCTATGGCTACACCTTC.

This clonotype showed up just a few times. The chain links TRBV7-8 to TRBJ2-3; TRBD1 matches at 8 bases. Germline CDR1 is SGHVS and CDR2 is FQNEAQ. This CDR3 comprises 15 residues. The J segment lost 4 bases and the V segment lost 5 bases, leaving 8 bases of the junction unmatched. DNA for the CDR3: TGTGCCAGCAGCCTCTGGACAGGGAGTTCAGATACGCAGTATTTT. Translated: CASSLWTGSSDTQYF. Drawing the rest from reference TRBV7-8 and TRBJ2-3, the complete variable domain is GAGVSQSPRYKVAKRGQDVALRCDPISGHVSLFWYQQALGQGPEFLTYFQNEAQLDKSGLPSDRFFAERPEGSVSTLKIQRTQQEDSAVYLCASSLWTGSSDTQYFGPGTRLTVL.

This clonotype turned up a few times. This chain joins TRBV12-3 or TRBV12-4 and TRBJ1-1, with 10 bases identical to TRBD1. The CDR3 is 13 amino acids. The trim removed 6 bases at V and 11 bases at J, leaving 9 bases unmatched. The CDR3 loop reads CASSPAGQGIAFF. DNA of the CDR3: TGTGCCAGCAGCCCCGCGGGACAGGGGATCGCTTTCTTT.

This chain joins TRBV20-1 and TRBJ2-5; 7 bases fit TRBD2. V lost 6 bases and J lost 7; bases outside the gene matches: 11. The CDR3 runs 13 residues. From germline, CDR1 is DFQATT and CDR2 SNEGSKA (reference sequence). This chain's CDR3 is CSATGTTTGTQYF. CDR3 DNA: TGCAGTGCAACCGGGACTACCACGGGGACCCAGTACTTC.

This clonotype was detected only a few times. The V call is TRBV11-1, the J call TRBJ2-3, with 9 bases lining up with TRBD2. The CDR3 has 18 residues. Germline lookup yields CDR1 SGHAT and CDR2 FQDESV (reference sequence). V lost 0 bases to trimming and J lost 0 bases; unmatched junction nucleotides: 7. The CDR3 reads CASSLAASGKDSTDTQYF. The DNA of the CDR3 is TGTGCCAGCAGCTTAGCGGCTAGCGGGAAGGATAGCACAGATACGCAGTATTTT.

This clonotype was picked up a small number of times. The rearrangement joins TRBV7-9 to TRBJ1-1; a weak D match, TRBD1 (5 bases). The germline V gene has CDR1 SEHNR and CDR2 FQNEAQ (reference sequence). V was clipped by 5 bases and J by 7 bases, with 11 bases between them. The CDR3 has 12 residues. In DNA form, the CDR3 reads TGTGCCAGCAGCCTCATGGGGGGTGAAGCTTTCTTT. Translation gives CASSLMGGEAFF.

The chain links TRBV7-9 to TRBJ2-1; 10 positions agree with TRBD2. The CDR3 totals 14 residues. V trimming: 5 bases; J trimming: 15 bases; junction bases outside the gene matches: 13. The V gene's germline CDR1 is SEHNR and CDR2 FQNEAQ (reference sequence). CDR3 sequence (DNA): TGTGCCAGCAGCCCTAGCGGGAGACCCCTGAGCGCGTTCTTC. The encoded protein is CASSPSGRPLSAFF.

This clonotype was counted once. This chain links TRBV15 with TRBJ2-7, with unresolved D. The CDR3 totals 14 residues. CDR1 and CDR2 from the germline V gene are LNHNV and YYDKDF (reference sequence). Trimming stripped 0 bases from V and 0 bases from J, with 6 bases between. CDR3 sequence reads: CATSRDVASYEQYV. The CDR3 nucleotides are TGTGCCACCAGCAGAGATGTGGCCTCCTACGAGCAGTACGTC.

This clonotype was seen a few times. V and J are TRBV7-2 and TRBJ2-2; no clear D gene. Trimming took 5 bases from V and 4 from J, leaving 14 bases between them. The CDR3 consists of 15 residues. Germline CDR1 reads SGHTA; CDR2 reads FQGNSA. CDR3 protein: CASSPSFIGTGELFF. CDR3 in DNA: TGTGCCAGCAGCCCCTCATTTATTGGCACCGGGGAGCTGTTTTTT.

This chain connects TRBV9 to TRBJ2-3, with D maybe TRBD2 (5 bases). Germline assignment: CDR1 SGDLS and CDR2 YYNGEE. This CDR3 contains 14 residues. With 1 base removed from V and 2 bases from J, the gap between germline ends came to 8 bases. CDR3 in DNA: TGTGCCAGCAGCGTACAAGCGGTCACAGATACGCAGTATTTT. Translating gives CASSVQAVTDTQYF.

This clonotype was detected only a few times. The chain recombines TRBV5-1 with TRBJ2-2; D gene uncertain. Germline CDR1 reads SGHRS; CDR2 reads YFSETQ. This CDR3 has 13 amino acids. Trimming cost V 4 bases and J 7 bases, with 11 bases left between them. Written as DNA, the CDR3 is TGCGCCAGCAGCCCCGGCCCAAGCGGGGAGCTGTTTTTT. Residues: CASSPGPSGELFF.

In its sample, this clonotype was seen a few times. The chain combines TRBV7-2 with TRBJ2-3; possibly TRBD1 for D (6 bases). CDR1 and CDR2 from the germline V gene are SGHTA and FQGNSA. The CDR3 consists of 13 residues. With 5 bases removed from V and 4 bases from J, the gap between germline ends came to 10 bases. CDR3 region: CASSRGSADTQYF. CDR3 in DNA: TGTGCCAGCAGCAGGGGGAGCGCAGATACGCAGTATTTT.

This clonotype occurred a few times. This chain connects TRBV6-5 to TRBJ2-2; D unresolved. The germline V and J ends were trimmed by 0 bases and 7 bases, with 3 bases remaining between them. The V gene's germline CDR1 is MNHEY and CDR2 SVGAGI. This CDR3 region has 12 residues. The CDR3 region has the DNA TGTGCCAGCAGTTACTCTTACGGGGAGCTGTTTTTT. Translating gives CASSYSYGELFF.

This clonotype was found once. V usage is TRBV9 and J usage is TRBJ1-3; D is ambiguous. Germline CDR1 reads SGDLS; CDR2 reads YYNGEE. V shed 7 bases and J shed 4 bases, with 12 bases lying between them. CDR3 length: 13 residues. This chain's CDR3 is CASAAKVGNTIYF. For the CDR3, the DNA is TGTGCCAGCGCGGCCAAAGTGGGAAACACCATATATTTT.

The gene calls are TRBV5-1 and TRBJ2-7; D may be TRBD2 (5 bases). This CDR3 is built from 15 residues. V lost 0 bases and J 3 bases, leaving 13 bases between the germline ends. Germline CDR1 SGHRS, CDR2 YFSETQ. CDR3 protein: CASSLASSSIYEQYF. Written as DNA, the CDR3 is TGCGCCAGCAGCTTGGCGTCTAGCTCCATCTACGAGCAGTACTTC.